This TCR beta chain was identified in a study of neurological immune-mediated disorders. This clonotype has ten or more counts. TCRdb reanalysed the 5' RACE reads using MiXCR and keeps one entry per CDR3 protein. The sample lists under 80,000 distinct CDR3 sequences, around 9.9% occurring once. Healthy controls consisted of blood bank volunteers in Maryland, USA. Deletions cut 7 bases from V and 0 bases from J, with 14 bases between. The CDR3 extends over 15 amino acids. The germline V gene encodes CDR1 SGHRS and CDR2 YFSETQ. This receptor was identified in a man in his forties or fifties in good health. The V call is TRBV5-1, the J call TRBJ2-1; the D is unclear. Sequenced sample: PBMCs. CDR3 in amino acids: CASRSPNGSYNEQFF. CDR3 in DNA: TGCGCCAGCCGATCCCCGAATGGCTCCTACAATGAGCAGTTCTTC.